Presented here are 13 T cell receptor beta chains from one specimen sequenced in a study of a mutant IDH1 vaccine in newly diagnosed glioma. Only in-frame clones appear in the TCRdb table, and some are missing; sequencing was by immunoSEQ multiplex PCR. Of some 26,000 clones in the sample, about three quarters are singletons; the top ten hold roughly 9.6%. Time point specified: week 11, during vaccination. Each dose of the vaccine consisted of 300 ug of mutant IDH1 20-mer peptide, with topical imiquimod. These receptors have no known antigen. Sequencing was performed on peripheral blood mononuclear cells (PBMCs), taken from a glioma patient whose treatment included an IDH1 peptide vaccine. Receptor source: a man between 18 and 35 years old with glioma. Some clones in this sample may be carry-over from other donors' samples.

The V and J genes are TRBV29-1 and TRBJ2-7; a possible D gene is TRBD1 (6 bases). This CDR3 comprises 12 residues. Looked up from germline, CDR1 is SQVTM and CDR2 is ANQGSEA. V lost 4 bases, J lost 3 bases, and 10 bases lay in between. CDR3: CSVAQGNYEQYF. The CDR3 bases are TGCAGCGTTGCCCAGGGGAACTACGAGCAGTACTTC.

The CDR3, as DNA: TGCGCCAGCAGCCCCGTGGGTCCAGCAACCTACGAGCAGTACTTC. This sequence encodes CASSPVGPATYEQYF. The chain recombines TRBV5-1 with TRBJ2-7; D gene ambiguous. Germline V gene lookup returns CDR1 SGHRS and CDR2 YFSETQ. This CDR3 has 15 residues. V lost 4 bases and J 2 bases, leaving 16 bases between the germline ends.

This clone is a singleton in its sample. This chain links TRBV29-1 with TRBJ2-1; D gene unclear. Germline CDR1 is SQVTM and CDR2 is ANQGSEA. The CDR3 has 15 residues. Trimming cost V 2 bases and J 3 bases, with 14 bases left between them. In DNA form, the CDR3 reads TGCAGCGTTGAAAGGTATGGCGGAATCTACAATGAGCAGTTCTTC. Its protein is CSVERYGGIYNEQFF.

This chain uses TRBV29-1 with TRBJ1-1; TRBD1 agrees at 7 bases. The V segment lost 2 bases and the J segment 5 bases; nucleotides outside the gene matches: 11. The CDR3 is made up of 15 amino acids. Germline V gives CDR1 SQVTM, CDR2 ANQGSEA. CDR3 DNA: TGCAGCGTTGAATTATGGCAGGGGGTAGGTACTGAAGCTTTCTTT. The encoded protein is CSVELWQGVGTEAFF.

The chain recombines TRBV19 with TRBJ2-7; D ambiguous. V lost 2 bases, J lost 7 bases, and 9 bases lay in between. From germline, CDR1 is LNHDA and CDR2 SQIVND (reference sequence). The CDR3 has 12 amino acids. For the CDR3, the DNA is TGTGCCAGTAGTATATCAAGGGCGGAGCAGTACTTC. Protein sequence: CASSISRAEQYF.

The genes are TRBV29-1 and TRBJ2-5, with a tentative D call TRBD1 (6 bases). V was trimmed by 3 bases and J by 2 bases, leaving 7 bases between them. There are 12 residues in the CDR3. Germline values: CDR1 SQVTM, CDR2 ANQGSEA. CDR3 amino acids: CSVDGQQETQYF. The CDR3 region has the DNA TGCAGCGTTGACGGACAGCAAGAGACCCAGTACTTC. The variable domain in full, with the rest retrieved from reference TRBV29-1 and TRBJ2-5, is SAVISQKPSRDICQRGTSLTIQCQVDSQVTMMFWYRQQPGQSLTLIATANQGSEATYESGFVIDKFPISRPNLTFSTLTVSNMSPEDSSIYLCSVDGQQETQYFGPGTRLLVL.

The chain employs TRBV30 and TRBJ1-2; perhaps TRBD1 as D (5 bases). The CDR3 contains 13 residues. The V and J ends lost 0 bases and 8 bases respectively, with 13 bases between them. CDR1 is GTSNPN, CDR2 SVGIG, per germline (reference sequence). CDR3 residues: CAWSVSGPTGYTF. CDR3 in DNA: TGTGCCTGGAGTGTCTCAGGGCCTACGGGCTACACCTTC.

The CDR3 sequence: CASSQRAPYGYTF. In DNA form, the CDR3 reads TGTGCCAGCAGTCAGAGAGCCCCGTATGGCTACACCTTC. The chain recombines TRBV27 with TRBJ1-2, with D hard to call. This CDR3 region has 13 residues. Trimming left V 5 bases short and J 5 bases short, with 12 bases between. Germline assignment: CDR1 MNHEY and CDR2 SMNVEV (reference sequence).

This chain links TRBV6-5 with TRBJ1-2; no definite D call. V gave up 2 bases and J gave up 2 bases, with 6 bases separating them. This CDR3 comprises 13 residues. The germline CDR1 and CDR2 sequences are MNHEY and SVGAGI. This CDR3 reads CASSYPGNYGYTF. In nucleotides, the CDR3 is TGTGCCAGCAGTTACCCGGGAAACTATGGCTACACCTTC.

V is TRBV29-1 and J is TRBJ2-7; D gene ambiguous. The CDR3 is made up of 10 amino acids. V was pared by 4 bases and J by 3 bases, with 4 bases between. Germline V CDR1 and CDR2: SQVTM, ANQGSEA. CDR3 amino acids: CSVVNYEQYF. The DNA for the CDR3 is TGCAGCGTTGTAAACTACGAGCAGTACTTC.

The CDR3 region is CASSPDKRRTDTQYF. CDR3 DNA sequence: TGTGCCAGCAGTCCGGACAAGCGCCGCACAGATACGCAGTATTTT. The V and J genes are TRBV6-6 and TRBJ2-3; D may be TRBD1 (5 bases). Germline V gives CDR1 MNHNY, CDR2 SVGAGI (reference sequence). The CDR3 totals 15 residues. V was pared by 5 bases and J by 1 base, with 13 bases between.

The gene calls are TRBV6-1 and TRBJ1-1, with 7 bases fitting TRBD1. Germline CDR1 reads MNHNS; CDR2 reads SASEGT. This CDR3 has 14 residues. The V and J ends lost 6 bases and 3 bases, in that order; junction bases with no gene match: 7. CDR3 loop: CASRGGGGHTEAFF. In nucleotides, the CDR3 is TGTGCCAGCAGGGGGGGAGGGGGCCACACTGAAGCTTTCTTT.

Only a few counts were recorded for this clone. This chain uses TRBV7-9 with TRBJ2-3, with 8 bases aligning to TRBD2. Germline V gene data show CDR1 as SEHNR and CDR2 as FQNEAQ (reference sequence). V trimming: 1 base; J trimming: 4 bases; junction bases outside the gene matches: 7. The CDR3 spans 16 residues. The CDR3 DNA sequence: TGTGCCAGCAGCTTAGGTCAAGCGGGAGTGGCAGATACGCAGTATTTT. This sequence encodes CASSLGQAGVADTQYF.